Listed here is a single T cell receptor beta chain. What this receptor recognizes is not known. Per-nucleotide qualities are absent, and no much larger clonotype sits a single base away. The record originates from a study of glioma-infiltrating T cells (dated by TCRdb to the mid-2010s). In terms of the full investigation: Glioma tissue, non-neoplastic brain tissue and matched peripheral blood mononuclear cells were used as sources from which TCR alpha- and beta-chain repertoires were sequenced. To gauge divergence between tissue and blood T-cell populations, every tissue-infiltrating repertoire was compared against the peripheral blood repertoire from the same patient. Three low-grade glioma patients, roughly eight primary glioblastoma patients, and three non-glioma patients who contributed non-neoplastic brain tissue made up the paired cohort.

What the research found in general, with its limitations: Very few CDR3 sequences were found to be shared between tissue and blood, and this scarcity was attributed to high CDR3 diversity and limited sampling. The group comparisons were based on small numbers of patients: three non-neoplastic, three low-grade glioma and eight glioblastoma patients. In non-neoplastic patients, VJ-independent divergence between tissue and blood fell below expectation, whereas in all gliomas, and especially in low-grade gliomas, the divergence rose above expectation.

The CDR3 runs 16 residues from the cysteine to the phenylalanine. Kept here is only the CDR3 DNA, which spans 48 bases and is read in frame from base 1. The germline V gene yields MGHRA for CDR1 and YSYEKL for CDR2. Trimming costs V 4 bases and J 4 bases, and their ends lie 17 bases apart. The iRepertoire nested amplicon-rescue multiplex PCR (arm-PCR) platform was used to amplify TCR alpha and beta CDR3 regions from RNA. The input for one-step reverse transcription and amplification was 100-400 ng of tissue mRNA or PBMC total RNA. Following bead purification, Illumina adapters were added by a secondary multiplex PCR, and the libraries were gel-purified between 200 and 400 bp. Libraries carried internal 6-nucleotide barcodes used for demultiplexing. The libraries were sequenced on an Illumina MiSeq using 2x220 or 2x250 nucleotide paired-end reads. In the paper's pipeline: FLASH 1.2.11 was used to merge paired reads, and BWA-MEM then aligned the reads to the GRCh37 human genome before TRA and TRB reads were extracted. For V and J assignment, an IMGT-derived reference of cassette sequences and CDR3 motifs that included pseudogenes was used. Reads were translated in three frames, and productive CDR3s were defined as those with a C...FGXG motif and no stop codons. A clonotype was defined as a unique combination of a V-J cassette pair and a CDR3 amino acid sequence. Reads were filtered by Hamming distance, thresholded by each sample's sequence error rate in mapped regions. The raw public data were reprocessed by TCRdb itself: fastp quality trimming at Q25, MiXCR clonotype calling, in-frame beta chains only. Under each unique CDR3 protein, matching rows form one entry showing the most common genes and DNA. TCRdb's processing, not the authors' own work, is the source of the V and J calls. The sample table records approximately 190,000 distinct CDR3 sequences; about 31% of these occur just once. Jointly, the top ten make up 20% of the sample.

The clonotype was recovered from a human donor with low-grade glioma or glioblastoma, undergoing nonglioma brain surgery, or in good health (not recorded which). Sequencing used glioma tissue, nonneoplastic brain tissue, or PBMCs (not recorded which). The sequence is built from TRBV4-1 and TRBJ2-1; the D assignment is uncertain and may be TRBD1 or TRBD2, with 5 bases supporting each. The CDR3 reads as follows: CASSRSSGPTYNEQFF. The DNA is TGCGCCAGCAGCCGCAGCTCGGGGCCAACGTACAATGAGCAGTTCTTC.